These 14 T cell receptor beta chains were sequenced from one sample in a study of CD8+ T cells in alopecia areata. The authors extracted RNA and reverse transcribed it into cDNA as the sequencing template. TCRdb keeps only in-frame clones here, not all; method: immunoSEQ multiplex PCR. This sample has 90,000 to 150,000 clones, with 50% to 75% found just once. As to treatment: oral pan-JAK inhibitor, 5-10 mg twice daily. Source: CD8+ T cells sorted from blood, taken at week 4, from a patient treated with tofacitinib. These receptors were taken from a human donor with alopecia areata.

This clone was found once. The gene calls are TRBV29-1 and TRBJ2-7, with a possible D match to TRBD2 (5 bases). Germline-derived CDR1 and CDR2 are SQVTM and ANQGSEA. V dropped 7 bases and J dropped 3 bases, with 13 bases sitting between them. This CDR3 contains 12 residues. As DNA, the CDR3 is TGCAGCGCCGGGGTGGCAGACTACGAGCAGTACTTC. Protein product: CSAGVADYEQYF.

This clone showed up just a few times. The chain joins TRBV29-1 to TRBJ2-1, with unresolved D. V lost 8 bases and J 9 bases, leaving 14 bases between the germline ends. Germline values: CDR1 SQVTM, CDR2 ANQGSEA. The CDR3 consists of 11 residues. The CDR3 sequence: CSPLRTGEQFF. CDR3 nucleotide sequence: TGCAGCCCCCTTCGTACGGGTGAGCAGTTCTTC.

The chain couples TRBV10-3 to TRBJ2-7; TRBD1 might be the D (6 bases). Germline V gene lookup returns CDR1 ENHRY and CDR2 SYGVKD. The V end lost 7 bases, the J end lost 0 bases, and 13 bases lay between the germline ends. The CDR3 has 14 amino acids. CDR3 residues: CAIMRTAPSYEQYF. Here the CDR3 DNA reads TGTGCCATCATGAGGACAGCTCCCTCCTACGAGCAGTACTTC.

This chain uses TRBV5-6 with TRBJ2-5, with unresolved D. Germline V gene sequence: CDR1 SGHDT, CDR2 YYEEEE. The CDR3 contains 13 residues. V gave up 5 bases and J gave up 5 bases, with 13 bases separating them. The CDR3 spells CASRARAEETQYF. The CDR3 DNA is TGTGCCAGCAGAGCCCGGGCGGAGGAGACCCAGTACTTC.

The rearrangement uses TRBV27 and TRBJ1-2; D gene ambiguous. Trimming took off 0 bases at V and 7 bases at J, with 12 bases between the two ends. CDR1 MNHEY and CDR2 SMNVEV come from the germline V gene (reference sequence). The CDR3 is made up of 14 amino acids. CDR3 sequence: CASSLSMAGGGYTF. The CDR3 DNA follows: TGTGCCAGCAGTTTATCGATGGCGGGAGGTGGCTACACCTTC.

In DNA, the CDR3 is TGTGCCATCAGCCCCGGACAGAACACCGGGGAGCTGTTTTTT. Protein product: CAISPGQNTGELFF. The V call is TRBV10-3, the J call TRBJ2-2, with D perhaps matching TRBD1 (5 bases). CDR3 length: 14 residues. Germline CDR1 and CDR2: ENHRY and SYGVKD. The germline V and J ends were trimmed by 6 bases and 1 base, with 9 bases remaining between them.

This clone has a single count. This specimen includes other DNA sequences encoding the same CDR3. This chain connects TRBV29-1 to TRBJ1-1, with D unresolved. CDR3 length equals 11 residues. Germline CDR1 is SQVTM and CDR2 is ANQGSEA. Between the trimmed V and J ends, which lost 6 bases and 0 bases, there was a span of 5 bases. The CDR3 nucleotides are TGCAGCGTGGCAGTGAACACTGAAGCTTTCTTT. Its protein is CSVAVNTEAFF.

The chain is built from TRBV20-1 and TRBJ2-5; no definite D call. Germline V CDR1 and CDR2: DFQATT, SNEGSKA (reference sequence). Trimming removed 7 bases at V and 5 bases at J, with 11 bases between. The CDR3 length is 11 residues. CDR3 nucleotides: TGCAGTGTACCACTCGGCGAGACCCAGTACTTC. It translates to CSVPLGETQYF.

The rearrangement links TRBV30 to TRBJ1-2; perhaps TRBD1 as D (5 bases). The CDR3 contains 12 residues. From germline, CDR1 is GTSNPN and CDR2 SVGIG (reference sequence). V lost 5 bases and J lost 10, with 17 bases in between. Here the CDR3 reads CAWSPEGRTYTF. The CDR3 region has the DNA TGTGCCTGGTCGCCGGAGGGGCGGACCTACACCTTC.

The chain combines TRBV18 with TRBJ2-1; a weak D match, TRBD2 (5 bases). This CDR3 is 17 amino acids long. Per the germline V gene, CDR1 is KGHSH and CDR2 is LQKENI. With 3 bases removed from V and 5 bases from J, the gap between germline ends came to 20 bases. The CDR3 spells CASSPAVPPSEDNEQFF. CDR3 bases: TGTGCCAGCTCACCTGCGGTTCCGCCGTCGGAGGACAATGAGCAGTTCTTC.

This clone has just a few counts. This sequence joins TRBV29-1 and TRBJ1-2; D possibly corresponds to TRBD1 (6 bases). The CDR3 covers 13 residues. Germline V gives CDR1 SQVTM, CDR2 ANQGSEA. Trimming pared 7 bases from V and 3 bases from J, leaving 15 bases between. The CDR3 DNA sequence: TGCAGCGGCCGCTCAAACAGGGACTATGGCTACACCTTC. Translated, it gives CSGRSNRDYGYTF.

There are a few counts of this clone. The chain links TRBV7-9 to TRBJ1-2, with 9 bases identical to TRBD1. Germline assignment: CDR1 SEHNR and CDR2 FQNEAQ (reference sequence). This CDR3 is built from 18 residues. The V gene end was trimmed by 4 bases and the J gene end by 3 bases; junction bases not matched to a gene: 15. CDR3 protein: CASSSYGQGMWSDYGYTF. Written as DNA, the CDR3 is TGTGCCAGCAGCTCCTACGGACAGGGGATGTGGTCAGACTATGGCTACACCTTC.

The table lists this clone with a count of one. This sequence joins TRBV5-6 and TRBJ1-2; the match to TRBD1 covers 7 bases. J lost 4 bases, V lost 1 base, and 4 bases had no gene match. Germline-derived CDR1 and CDR2 are SGHDT and YYEEEE. The CDR3 covers 14 residues. The CDR3 DNA follows: TGTGCCAGCAGCTTGTGGGACAGCTCCTATGGCTACACCTTC. As protein: CASSLWDSSYGYTF.

The chain links TRBV6-5 to TRBJ2-6; D gene unclear. Germline loops: CDR1 MNHEY, CDR2 SVGAGI. The CDR3 loop spans 13 amino acids. V shed 11 bases and J shed 0 bases, with 8 bases lying between them. CDR3 DNA: TGTGCCGTAAGGAGCTCTGGGGCCAACGTCCTGACTTTC. Encoded protein: CAVRSSGANVLTF.